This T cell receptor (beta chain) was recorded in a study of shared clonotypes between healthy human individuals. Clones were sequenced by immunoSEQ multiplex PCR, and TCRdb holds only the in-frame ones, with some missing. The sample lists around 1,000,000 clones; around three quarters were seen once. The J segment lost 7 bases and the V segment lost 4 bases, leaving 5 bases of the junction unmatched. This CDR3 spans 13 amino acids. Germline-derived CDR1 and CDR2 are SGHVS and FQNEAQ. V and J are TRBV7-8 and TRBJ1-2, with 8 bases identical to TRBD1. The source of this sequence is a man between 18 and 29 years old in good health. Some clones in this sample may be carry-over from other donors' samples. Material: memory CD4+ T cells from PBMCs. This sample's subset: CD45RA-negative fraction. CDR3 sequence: CASSSGQGGGYTF. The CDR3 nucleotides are TGTGCCAGCAGCTCTGGACAGGGTGGTGGCTACACCTTC. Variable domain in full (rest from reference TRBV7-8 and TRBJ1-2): GAGVSQSPRYKVAKRGQDVALRCDPISGHVSLFWYQQALGQGPEFLTYFQNEAQLDKSGLPSDRFFAERPEGSVSTLKIQRTQQEDSAVYLCASSSGQGGGYTFGSGTRLTVV.